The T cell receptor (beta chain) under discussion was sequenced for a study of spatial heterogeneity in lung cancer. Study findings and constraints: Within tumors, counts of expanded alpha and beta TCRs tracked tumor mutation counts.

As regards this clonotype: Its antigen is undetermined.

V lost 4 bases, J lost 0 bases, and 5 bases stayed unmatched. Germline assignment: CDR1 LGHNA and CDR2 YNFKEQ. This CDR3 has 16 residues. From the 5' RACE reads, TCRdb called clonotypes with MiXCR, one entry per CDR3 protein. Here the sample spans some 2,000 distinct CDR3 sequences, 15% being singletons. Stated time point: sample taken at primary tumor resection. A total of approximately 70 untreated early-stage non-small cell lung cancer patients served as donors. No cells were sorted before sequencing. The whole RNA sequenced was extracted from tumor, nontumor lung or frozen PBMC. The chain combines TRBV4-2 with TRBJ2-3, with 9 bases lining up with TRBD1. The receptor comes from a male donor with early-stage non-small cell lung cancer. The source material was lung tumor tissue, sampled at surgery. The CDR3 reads CASSRGQGTSTDTQYF. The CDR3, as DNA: TGTGCCAGCAGCCGGGGACAGGGTACTAGCACAGATACGCAGTATTTT.